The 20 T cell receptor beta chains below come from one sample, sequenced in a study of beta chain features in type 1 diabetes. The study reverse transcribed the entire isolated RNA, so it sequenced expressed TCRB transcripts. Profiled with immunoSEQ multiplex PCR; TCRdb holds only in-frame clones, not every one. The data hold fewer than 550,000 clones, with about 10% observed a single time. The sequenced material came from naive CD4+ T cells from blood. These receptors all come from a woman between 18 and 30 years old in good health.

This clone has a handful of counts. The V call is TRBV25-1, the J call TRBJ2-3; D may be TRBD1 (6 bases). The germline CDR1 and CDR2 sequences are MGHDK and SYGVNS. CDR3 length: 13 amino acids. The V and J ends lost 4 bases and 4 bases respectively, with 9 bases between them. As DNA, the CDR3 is TGTGCCAGCAGTGCGGGACACCCAGATACGCAGTATTTT. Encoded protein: CASSAGHPDTQYF.

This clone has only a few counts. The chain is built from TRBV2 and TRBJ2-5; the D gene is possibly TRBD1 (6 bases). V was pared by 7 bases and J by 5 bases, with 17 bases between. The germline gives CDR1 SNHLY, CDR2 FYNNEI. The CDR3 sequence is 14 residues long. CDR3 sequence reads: CASISGAFRETQYF. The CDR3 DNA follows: TGTGCCAGCATATCAGGGGCGTTCAGGGAGACCCAGTACTTC.

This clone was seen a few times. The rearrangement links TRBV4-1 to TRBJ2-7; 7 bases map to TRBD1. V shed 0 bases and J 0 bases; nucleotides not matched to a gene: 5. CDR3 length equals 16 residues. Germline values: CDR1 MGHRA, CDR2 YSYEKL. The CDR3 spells CASSQDRGTVSYEQYF. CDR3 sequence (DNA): TGCGCCAGCAGCCAAGATAGGGGGACAGTCTCCTACGAGCAGTACTTC.

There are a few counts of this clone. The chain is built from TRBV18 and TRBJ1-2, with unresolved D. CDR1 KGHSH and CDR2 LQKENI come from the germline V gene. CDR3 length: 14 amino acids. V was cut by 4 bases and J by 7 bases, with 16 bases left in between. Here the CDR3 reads CASSLDRDASGYTF. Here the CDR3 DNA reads TGTGCCAGCTCACTAGACCGGGATGCCAGTGGCTACACCTTC. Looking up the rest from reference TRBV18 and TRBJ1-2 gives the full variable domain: NAGVMQNPRHLVRRRGQEARLRCSPMKGHSHVYWYRQLPEEGLKFMVYLQKENIIDESGMPKERFSAEFPKEGPSILRIQQVVRGDSAAYFCASSLDRDASGYTFGSGTRLTVV.

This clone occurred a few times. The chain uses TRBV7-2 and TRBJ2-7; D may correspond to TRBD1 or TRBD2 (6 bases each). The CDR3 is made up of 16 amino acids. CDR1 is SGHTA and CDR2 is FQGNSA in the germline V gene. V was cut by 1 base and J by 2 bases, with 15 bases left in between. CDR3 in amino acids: CASSLGVLGGPYEQYV. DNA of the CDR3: TGTGCCAGCAGCTTAGGAGTACTTGGGGGGCCCTACGAGCAGTACGTC.

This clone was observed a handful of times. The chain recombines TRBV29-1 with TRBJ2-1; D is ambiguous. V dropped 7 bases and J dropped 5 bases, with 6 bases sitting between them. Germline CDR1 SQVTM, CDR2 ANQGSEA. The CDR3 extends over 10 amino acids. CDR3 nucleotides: TGCAGCGCTGCAGACAATGAGCAGTTCTTC. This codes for CSAADNEQFF.

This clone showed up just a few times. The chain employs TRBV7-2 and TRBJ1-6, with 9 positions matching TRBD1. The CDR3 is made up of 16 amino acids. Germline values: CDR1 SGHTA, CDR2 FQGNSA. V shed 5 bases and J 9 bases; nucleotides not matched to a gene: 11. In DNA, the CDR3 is TGTGCCAGCAGCAACCGGGACAGGGATGTTGGTTCACCCCTCCACTTT. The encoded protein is CASSNRDRDVGSPLHF.

CDR3: CSVVRDRGSNTEAFF. The CDR3 coding sequence is TGCAGCGTTGTAAGGGACAGGGGTTCCAACACTGAAGCTTTCTTT. The chain couples TRBV29-1 to TRBJ1-1; 10 positions match TRBD1. The V gene end was trimmed by 4 bases and the J gene end by 2 bases; junction bases not matched to a gene: 7. Germline-derived CDR1 and CDR2 are SQVTM and ANQGSEA. The CDR3 is made up of 15 amino acids.

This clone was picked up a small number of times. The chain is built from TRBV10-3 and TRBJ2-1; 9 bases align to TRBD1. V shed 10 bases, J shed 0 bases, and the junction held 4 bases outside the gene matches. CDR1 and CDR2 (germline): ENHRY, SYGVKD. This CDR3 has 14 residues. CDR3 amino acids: CASGQGLSYNEQFF. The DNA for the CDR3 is TGTGCCAGCGGACAGGGGCTCTCCTACAATGAGCAGTTCTTC.

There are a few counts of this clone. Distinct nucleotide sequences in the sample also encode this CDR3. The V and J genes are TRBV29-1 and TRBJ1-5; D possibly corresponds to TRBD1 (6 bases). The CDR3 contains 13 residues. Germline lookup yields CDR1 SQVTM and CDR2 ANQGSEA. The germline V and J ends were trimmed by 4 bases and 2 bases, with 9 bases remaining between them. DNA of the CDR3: TGCAGCGTTGCCAGGGGTGGCAATCAGCCCCAGCATTTT. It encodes CSVARGGNQPQHF.

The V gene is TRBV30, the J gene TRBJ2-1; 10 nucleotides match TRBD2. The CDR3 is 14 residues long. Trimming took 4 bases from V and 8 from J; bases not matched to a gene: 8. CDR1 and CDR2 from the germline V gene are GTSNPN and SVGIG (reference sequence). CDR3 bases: TGTGCCTGGAAAACTAGCGGGGTTTTGGATGAGCAGTTCTTC. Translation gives CAWKTSGVLDEQFF.

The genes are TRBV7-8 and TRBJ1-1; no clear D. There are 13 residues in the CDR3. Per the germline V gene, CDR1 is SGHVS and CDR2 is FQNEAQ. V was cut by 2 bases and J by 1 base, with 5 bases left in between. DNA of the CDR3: TGTGCCAGCAGCTTACGACGGAACACTGAAGCTTTCTTT. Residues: CASSLRRNTEAFF.

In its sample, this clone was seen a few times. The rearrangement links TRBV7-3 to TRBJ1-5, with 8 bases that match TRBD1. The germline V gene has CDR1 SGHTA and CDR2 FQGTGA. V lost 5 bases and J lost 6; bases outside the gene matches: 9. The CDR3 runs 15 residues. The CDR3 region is CASSPGQGKSQPQHF. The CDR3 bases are TGTGCCAGCAGCCCCGGACAGGGAAAGAGTCAGCCCCAGCATTTT.

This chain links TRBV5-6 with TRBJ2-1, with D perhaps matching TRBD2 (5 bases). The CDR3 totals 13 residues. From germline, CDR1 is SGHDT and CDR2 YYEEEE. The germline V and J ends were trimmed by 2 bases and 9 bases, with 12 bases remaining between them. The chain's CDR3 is CASSFGVTGEQFF. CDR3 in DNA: TGTGCCAGCAGCTTCGGGGTAACGGGTGAGCAGTTCTTC.

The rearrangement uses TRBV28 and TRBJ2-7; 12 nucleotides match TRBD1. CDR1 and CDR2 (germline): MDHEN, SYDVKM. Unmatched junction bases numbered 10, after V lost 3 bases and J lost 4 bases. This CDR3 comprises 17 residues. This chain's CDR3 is CASSLGGDRGRFYEQYV. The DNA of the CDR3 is TGTGCCAGCAGTTTGGGTGGGGACAGGGGGCGGTTTTACGAGCAGTACGTC.

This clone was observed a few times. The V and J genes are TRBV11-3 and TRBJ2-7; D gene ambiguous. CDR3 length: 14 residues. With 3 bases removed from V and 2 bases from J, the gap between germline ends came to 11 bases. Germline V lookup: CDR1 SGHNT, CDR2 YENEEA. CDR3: CASSFQPTTYEQYF. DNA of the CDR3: TGTGCCAGCAGCTTTCAGCCTACCACCTACGAGCAGTACTTC.

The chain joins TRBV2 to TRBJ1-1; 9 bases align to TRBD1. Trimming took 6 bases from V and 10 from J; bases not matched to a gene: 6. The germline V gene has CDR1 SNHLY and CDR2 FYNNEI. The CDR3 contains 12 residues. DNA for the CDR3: TGTGCCAGCAGGGGACAGGGCTTGCGAGCTTTCTTT. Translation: CASRGQGLRAFF.

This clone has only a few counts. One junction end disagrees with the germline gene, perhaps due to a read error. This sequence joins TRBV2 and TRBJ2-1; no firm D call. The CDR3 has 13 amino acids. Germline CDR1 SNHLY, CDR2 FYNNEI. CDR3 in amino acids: CASIQASNNEQFF. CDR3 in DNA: TGTGCCAGCATCCAGGCCTCCAACAATGAGCAGTTCTTC.

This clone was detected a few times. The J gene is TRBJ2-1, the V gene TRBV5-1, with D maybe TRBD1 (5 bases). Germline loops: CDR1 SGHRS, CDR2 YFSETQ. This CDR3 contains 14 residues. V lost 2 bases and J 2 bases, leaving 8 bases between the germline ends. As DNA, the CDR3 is TGCGCCAGCAGCTTAGGGGCGGCCTACAATGAGCAGTTCTTC. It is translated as CASSLGAAYNEQFF.

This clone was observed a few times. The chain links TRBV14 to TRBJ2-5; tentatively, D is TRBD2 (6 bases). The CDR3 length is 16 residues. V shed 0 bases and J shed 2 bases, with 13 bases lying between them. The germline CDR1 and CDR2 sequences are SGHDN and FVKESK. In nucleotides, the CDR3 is TGTGCCAGCAGCCAAGAAGGCGGACTACCTCAAGAGACCCAGTACTTC. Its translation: CASSQEGGLPQETQYF.